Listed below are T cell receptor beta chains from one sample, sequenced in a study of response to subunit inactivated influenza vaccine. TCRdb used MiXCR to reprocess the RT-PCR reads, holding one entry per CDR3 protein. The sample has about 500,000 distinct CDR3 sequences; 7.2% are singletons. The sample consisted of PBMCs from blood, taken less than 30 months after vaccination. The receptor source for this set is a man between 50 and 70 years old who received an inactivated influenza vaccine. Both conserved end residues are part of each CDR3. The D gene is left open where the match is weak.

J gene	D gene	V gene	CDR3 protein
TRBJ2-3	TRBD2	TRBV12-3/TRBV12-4	CASSPPGGGAPDTQYF
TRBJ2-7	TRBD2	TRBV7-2	CASSLGAGGYYEQYF
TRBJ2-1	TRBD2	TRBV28	CASSLWNQRGGGEQFF
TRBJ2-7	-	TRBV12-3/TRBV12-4	CASSLRAGSYEQYF
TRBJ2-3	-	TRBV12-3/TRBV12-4	CASSLDGRSTDTQYF
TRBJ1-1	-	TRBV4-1	CASSQVVSLNTEAFF
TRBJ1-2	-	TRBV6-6	CASSPAGGYGYTF
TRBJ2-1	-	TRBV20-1	CSAGRVINEQFF
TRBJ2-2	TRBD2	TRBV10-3	CAISGTSRNTGELFF
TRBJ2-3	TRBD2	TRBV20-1	CSARAISGGVYTQYF
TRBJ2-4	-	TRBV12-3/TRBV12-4	CASSLARTRDIQYF
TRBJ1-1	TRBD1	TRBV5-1	CASSGGTGGVTEAFF
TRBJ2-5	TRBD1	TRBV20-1	CSARYQGAQETQYF
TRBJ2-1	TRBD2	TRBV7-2	CASSLTSGTNNEQFF